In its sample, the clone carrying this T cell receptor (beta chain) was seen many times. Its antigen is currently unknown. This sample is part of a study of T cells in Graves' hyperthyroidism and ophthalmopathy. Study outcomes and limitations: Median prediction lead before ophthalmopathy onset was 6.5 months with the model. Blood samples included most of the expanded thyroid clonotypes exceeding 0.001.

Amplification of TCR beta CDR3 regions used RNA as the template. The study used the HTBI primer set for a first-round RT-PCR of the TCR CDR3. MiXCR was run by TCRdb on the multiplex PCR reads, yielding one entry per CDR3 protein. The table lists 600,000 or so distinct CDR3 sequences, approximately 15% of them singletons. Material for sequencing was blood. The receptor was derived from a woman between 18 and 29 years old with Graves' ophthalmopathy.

CDR3 coding DNA: TGTGCCAGCAGCCCACGGGACTGGTCCTACGAGCAGTACTTC. Its protein product is CASSPRDWSYEQYF. The rearrangement links TRBV7-2 to TRBJ2-7; possibly TRBD2 for D (6 bases). CDR1 is SGHTA, CDR2 FQGNSA, per germline. CDR3 length equals 14 residues. V was clipped by 5 bases and J by 1 base, with 12 bases between them.